The next 16 T cell receptor beta chains were all read from a single sample in a study of blood T cell repertoires in COVID-19. TCRdb's table, derived via immunoSEQ multiplex PCR, lists solely in-frame clones and lacks some. The data show about 48,000 clones, approximately 85% seen once. Sample: peripheral blood. The receptors shown here come from a man aged 40-49 years with acute or convalescent COVID-19.

This chain connects TRBV3-1 (or the pseudogene TRBV3-2) to TRBJ2-7, with D possibly being TRBD1 (5 bases). Germline CDR1 reads LGHDT; CDR2 reads YNNKEL (reference sequence). This CDR3 has 14 amino acids. The V end lost 0 bases, the J end lost 2 bases, and 8 bases lay between the germline ends. CDR3 DNA sequence: TGTGCCAGCAGCCAAGAGGACAAGGCCTACGAGCAGTACTTC. It specifies CASSQEDKAYEQYF.

The J gene is TRBJ1-6, the V gene TRBV5-6; tentative D call: TRBD1 (6 bases). Per the germline V gene, CDR1 is SGHDT and CDR2 is YYEEEE. There are 14 residues in the CDR3. Between the trimmed V and J ends, which lost 4 bases and 7 bases, there was a span of 12 bases. CDR3 in DNA: TGTGCCAGCAGCCCCGGGACACCAAATTCACCCCTCCACTTT. Translated: CASSPGTPNSPLHF.

V and J are TRBV5-1 and TRBJ1-1; D gene ambiguous. CDR3 size: 13 residues. Trimming stripped 3 bases from V and 11 bases from J, with 17 bases between. Germline assignment: CDR1 SGHRS and CDR2 YFSETQ. CDR3 protein: CASSSGLRIDAFF. DNA for the CDR3: TGCGCCAGCAGCTCCGGACTTAGGATAGACGCTTTCTTT.

This sequence joins TRBV11-3 and TRBJ2-3; the match to TRBD1 covers 7 bases. V lost 5 bases to trimming and J lost 2 bases; unmatched junction nucleotides: 13. The germline V gene has CDR1 SGHNT and CDR2 YENEEA. The CDR3 sequence is 17 residues long. CDR3 in amino acids: CASSPHPWGQTTDTQYF. The CDR3, as DNA: TGTGCCAGCAGCCCTCATCCTTGGGGACAGACCACAGATACGCAGTATTTT.

The chain is built from TRBV27 and TRBJ1-2, with 7 bases fitting TRBD1. Trimming cost V 4 bases and J 6 bases; bases outside gene matches: 11. From germline, CDR1 is MNHEY and CDR2 SMNVEV (reference sequence). The CDR3 totals 15 residues. CDR3 in amino acids: CASSSVQGTLNGYTF. DNA of the CDR3: TGTGCCAGCAGTTCGGTACAGGGGACACTTAATGGCTACACCTTC.

DNA for the CDR3: TGTGCCAGCAGCCTAACCCGTTATTACGAGCAGTACTTC. It translates to CASSLTRYYEQYF. The chain couples TRBV7-9 to TRBJ2-7; D unresolved. CDR1 is SEHNR, CDR2 FQNEAQ, per germline (reference sequence). Trimming cost V 5 bases and J 4 bases, with 12 bases left between them. This CDR3 has 13 residues.

The chain couples TRBV12-3 or TRBV12-4 to TRBJ1-5, with D possibly being TRBD1 (5 bases). The length of the CDR3 is 11 residues. V lost 4 bases and J 9 bases, leaving 7 bases between the germline ends. Here the CDR3 reads CASSSTGPQHF. DNA for the CDR3: TGTGCCAGCAGTTCCACAGGGCCCCAGCATTTT.

V and J are TRBV20-1 and TRBJ2-7; 7 bases map to TRBD2. The CDR3 contains 14 residues. The V and J ends lost 3 bases and 3 bases, in that order; junction bases with no gene match: 8. Looked up from germline, CDR1 is DFQATT and CDR2 is SNEGSKA (reference sequence). CDR3 nucleotides: TGCAGTGCTAGTCCGACACGCGGGGGCTACGAGCAGTACTTC. This encodes CSASPTRGGYEQYF.

Concerning this clone: The junction departs from the called germline gene at one end, perhaps through a read error. The gene calls are TRBV6-5 and TRBJ1-1; 9 positions agree with TRBD1. Germline V CDR1 and CDR2: MNHEY, SVGAGI. This CDR3 spans 15 amino acids. In DNA form, the CDR3 reads TGTGCCAGCAGTTACGCCGGGACAGGGAACCCTGAAGCTTTCTTT. Translating it yields CASSYAGTGNPEAFF.

V usage is TRBV6-6 and J usage is TRBJ2-5; the match to TRBD2 covers 8 bases. Trimming removed 5 bases from V and 4 bases from J; junction bases left unmatched: 21. The CDR3 has 19 residues. Germline loops: CDR1 MNHNY, CDR2 SVGAGI (reference sequence). CDR3 DNA sequence: TGTGCCAGCAGTCCTGAAAGGGCTGGGACTAGAGTACGGGCAGAGACCCAGTACTTC. It encodes CASSPERAGTRVRAETQYF.

This chain connects TRBV7-9 to TRBJ2-5, with D possibly being TRBD2 (5 bases). Trimming took 3 bases from V and 4 from J, leaving 9 bases between them. Germline values: CDR1 SEHNR, CDR2 FQNEAQ (reference sequence). This CDR3 has 13 residues. This CDR3 reads CASSFRTGETQYF. CDR3 nucleotides: TGTGCCAGCAGCTTTCGGACTGGAGAGACCCAGTACTTC.

This sequence joins TRBV6-5 and TRBJ2-2; the D gene is possibly TRBD1 (6 bases). This CDR3 spans 12 amino acids. V lost 7 bases and J 3 bases, leaving 6 bases between the germline ends. The germline V gene has CDR1 MNHEY and CDR2 SVGAGI. The CDR3 DNA sequence: TGTGCCAGCACAGGGGACACCGGGGAGCTGTTTTTT. It specifies CASTGDTGELFF.

The V call is TRBV3-1 (or the pseudogene TRBV3-2), the J call TRBJ1-1, with D possibly being TRBD1 (6 bases). This CDR3 has 15 residues. The V end lost 5 bases, the J end lost 1 base, and 14 bases lay between the germline ends. Looked up from germline, CDR1 is LGHDT and CDR2 is YNNKEL (reference sequence). The CDR3: CASSFFGQTNTEAFF. CDR3 in DNA: TGTGCCAGCAGCTTTTTCGGACAGACGAACACTGAAGCTTTCTTT.

As regards this clone: Sequence at one end of the junction differs from germline and may be a read error. The CDR3 here is CASSLDSYNEQFF. CDR3 DNA sequence: TGCGCCAGCAGTTTGGACAGCTACAATGAGCAGTTCTTC. The genes are TRBV5-1 and TRBJ2-1; D may be TRBD1 (6 bases). The CDR3 runs 13 residues. Per germline, CDR1 SGHRS and CDR2 YFSETQ.

This clone was detected only once. The chain employs TRBV19 and TRBJ1-1, with D unclear. The ends were cut back, 6 bases at V and 6 bases at J, with 17 bases in the middle. This CDR3 has 14 residues. Germline V gene data show CDR1 as LNHDA and CDR2 as SQIVND (reference sequence). In DNA, the CDR3 is TGTGCCAGTAGCGAGCCCTCCCGACTGGCTGAAGCTTTCTTT. Amino acid sequence: CASSEPSRLAEAFF.

The chain employs TRBV6-2 or TRBV6-3 and TRBJ2-3; D unclear. CDR1 and CDR2 from the germline V gene are MNHEY and SVGEGT. CDR3 length: 12 amino acids. The germline V and J ends were trimmed by 4 bases and 3 bases, with 5 bases remaining between them. The CDR3 protein is CASSSRTDTQYF. The CDR3 bases are TGTGCCAGCAGTTCACGGACAGATACGCAGTATTTT.